This TCR beta chain stems from a study of blood T cell repertoires in COVID-19. The Seattle patients joined while their infection was active and were tracked longitudinally afterward. Clones were sequenced by immunoSEQ multiplex PCR, and TCRdb holds only the in-frame ones, with some missing. The data contain about 390,000 clones, approximately 89% of them singletons. The germline V gene has CDR1 KGHSH and CDR2 LQKENI. The V gene lost 2 bases and the J gene lost 6 bases, with 16 bases spanning the gap. This CDR3 is 15 amino acids long. Sequences were obtained from peripheral blood. This TCR came from a woman between 55 and 75 years old with COVID-19, enrolled during active disease. V is TRBV18 and J is TRBJ1-2; maybe TRBD1 (6 bases). This CDR3 reads CASSPISMGAHGYTF. The CDR3 region has the DNA TGTGCCAGCTCACCAATCAGTATGGGGGCGCATGGCTACACCTTC. Variable domain in full (rest from reference TRBV18 and TRBJ1-2): NAGVMQNPRHLVRRRGQEARLRCSPMKGHSHVYWYRQLPEEGLKFMVYLQKENIIDESGMPKERFSAEFPKEGPSILRIQQVVRGDSAAYFCASSPISMGAHGYTFGSGTRLTVV.